Each of the 22 T cell receptor beta chains below was sequenced from the same sample in a study of kidney transplant recipient with SARS-CoV-2 infection. Using its own MiXCR run on the reads, TCRdb lists one record per CDR3 protein. Of approximately 250,000 distinct CDR3 sequences listed, 25% to 30% were seen once; the top ten hold 6% to 8.5%. The starting material was a blood sample, obtained at baseline and on day 111 from a kidney transplant recipient. Source of these receptors: a young adult male patient who had COVID-19 and was a kidney transplant recipient. Some T cells could come from the graft donor.

This clonotype was counted many times. The rearrangement links TRBV12-3 or TRBV12-4 to TRBJ1-5; D gene ambiguous. Trimming left V 0 bases short and J 6 bases short, with 6 bases between. The CDR3 spans 13 residues. CDR3 region: CASSLAHGQPQHF. CDR3 nucleotides: TGTGCCAGCAGTTTAGCGCATGGTCAGCCCCAGCATTTT.

This clonotype was observed at least ten times. The rearrangement links TRBV28 to TRBJ2-7, with 15 bases that match TRBD2. Germline trimming cut 2 bases from V and 0 bases from J; bases unmatched to any gene: 5. The CDR3 contains 18 residues. Germline V gene sequence: CDR1 MDHEN, CDR2 SYDVKM. The CDR3 sequence: CASSLVGLAGGSSYEQYF. The CDR3 DNA follows: TGTGCCAGCAGTTTAGTCGGACTAGCGGGAGGGAGCTCCTACGAGCAGTACTTC.

This clonotype was seen ten or more times. The gene calls are TRBV20-1 and TRBJ2-7; D uncertain. There are 14 residues in the CDR3. Germline loops: CDR1 DFQATT, CDR2 SNEGSKA (reference sequence). V lost 0 bases and J 10 bases, leaving 19 bases between the germline ends. The CDR3 nucleotides are TGCAGTGCTAGAGAGTCCAGCCTCCTTCATGTACAGTACTTC. This sequence encodes CSARESSLLHVQYF.

In its sample, this clonotype was seen a few times. This chain joins TRBV2 and TRBJ2-5; 7 positions match TRBD2. V lost 2 bases to trimming and J lost 2 bases; unmatched junction nucleotides: 5. Germline CDR1 and CDR2: SNHLY and FYNNEI. There are 15 residues in the CDR3. Written as DNA, the CDR3 is TGTGCCAGCAGTGAAAATAGCGGGCATCAAGAGACCCAGTACTTC. Its translation: CASSENSGHQETQYF.

As concerns this clonotype: A clone one base away is much larger, so this may be a read error. This chain connects TRBV11-3 to TRBJ1-2, with D unresolved. The CDR3 loop spans 17 amino acids. Germline loops: CDR1 SGHNT, CDR2 YENEEA. CDR3 sequence: CAGSFMHDLGKTYGYTF. The CDR3 DNA reads TGTGCCGGCAGCTTTATGCACGATCTCGGAAAGACCTATGGCTACACCTTC. The variable domain in full, completed from reference TRBV11-3 and TRBJ1-2, reads EAGVVQSPRYKIIEKKQPVAFWCNPISGHNTLYWYLQNLGQGPELLIRYENEEAVDDSQLPKDRFSAERLKGVDSTLKIQPAELGDSAVYLCAGSFMHDLGKTYGYTFGSGTRLTVV.

This clonotype was seen many times. The chain links TRBV12-3 or TRBV12-4 to TRBJ1-2; possible D gene TRBD1, 5 bases. This CDR3 is 17 amino acids long. V was cut by 5 bases and J by 4 bases, with 23 bases left in between. The CDR3 DNA follows: TGTGCCAGCAGTGGTCTCGACAGCTTCCGAAAGACCTATGGCTACACCTTC. It translates to CASSGLDSFRKTYGYTF.

With respect to this clonotype: With a much larger clone just one base away, this may be a read error. J is TRBJ2-2 and V is TRBV7-9, with D unclear. This CDR3 is built from 14 residues. Germline CDR1 SEHNR, CDR2 FQNEAQ (reference sequence). The CDR3 here is CVSPWRTFTGELFF. The CDR3 bases are TGTGTCAGCCCTTGGCGTACTTTCACCGGGGAGCTGTTTTTT.

This clonotype was observed a handful of times. The chain links TRBV5-1 to TRBJ2-5, with unresolved D. This CDR3 is built from 15 residues. Trimming left V 0 bases short and J 4 bases short, with 13 bases between. Germline CDR1 and CDR2: SGHRS and YFSETQ. CDR3 residues: CASSLGPRPGETQYF. In nucleotides, the CDR3 is TGCGCCAGCAGCTTGGGTCCTCGTCCCGGAGAGACCCAGTACTTC.

As to this clonotype: A much larger clone sits a single nucleotide away, making a read error possible. V gene TRBV28 combines with J gene TRBJ2-7; 8 positions match TRBD1. V shed 8 bases and J 4 bases; nucleotides not matched to a gene: 10. Looked up from germline, CDR1 is MDHEN and CDR2 is SYDVKM. The CDR3 runs 14 residues. The CDR3: CASDLLGDRYEQYF. Here the CDR3 DNA reads TGTGCCAGCGACCTACTAGGGGACAGGTACGAGCAGTACTTC.

This clonotype was seen a handful of times. This rearrangement joins TRBV27 to TRBJ2-3; 7 bases map to TRBD1. V was pared by 5 bases and J by 4 bases, with 12 bases of the junction left unmatched. Germline V CDR1 and CDR2: MNHEY, SMNVEV (reference sequence). The CDR3 consists of 16 residues. CDR3 amino acids: CASSSLNPGQSDTQYF. CDR3 DNA: TGTGCCAGCAGTAGTCTCAACCCGGGACAGTCAGATACGCAGTATTTT.

In its sample, this clonotype was seen many times. The chain employs TRBV7-4 and TRBJ1-2; D remains ambiguous. Trimming shortened V by 5 bases and J by 4 bases, and 23 bases separated the two germline ends. This CDR3 comprises 17 residues. From germline, CDR1 is SGHVT and CDR2 SQSDAQ. The CDR3 nucleotides are TGTGCCAGCAGCGGAGTTACTTCAGCTCGAAAGACCTATGGCTACACCTTC. Its protein product is CASSGVTSARKTYGYTF.

As to this clonotype: With a much larger clone just one base away, this may be a read error. The chain joins TRBV7-2 to TRBJ1-1, with TRBD1 identical over 8 bases. V lost 7 bases, J lost 5 bases, and 9 bases stayed unmatched. Per the germline V gene, CDR1 is SGHTA and CDR2 is FQGNSA. This CDR3 spans 14 amino acids. This CDR3 is CASNIRDRKTEAFF. The DNA for the CDR3 is TGTGCCAGCAACATCCGGGACAGGAAAACTGAAGCTTTCTTT.

The CDR3 sequence: CASSSPTKRLQFF. DNA for the CDR3: TGTGCCAGCAGTTCCCCTACTAAGCGGTTACAGTTCTTC. The rearrangement links TRBV28 to TRBJ2-1; tentatively, D is TRBD2 (5 bases). Deletions cut 4 bases from V and 13 bases from J, with 17 bases between. Germline V gene sequence: CDR1 MDHEN, CDR2 SYDVKM. CDR3 length: 13 amino acids.

This clonotype was seen repeatedly, ten times or more. The chain uses TRBV11-2 and TRBJ2-3; weak D call: TRBD2 (5 bases). This CDR3 spans 16 amino acids. Germline V gene lookup returns CDR1 SGHAT and CDR2 FQNNGV. Trimming took off 5 bases at V and 2 bases at J, with 17 bases between the two ends. CDR3 loop: CASSLWEPVFTDTQYF. In DNA form, the CDR3 reads TGTGCCAGCAGCCTATGGGAGCCGGTTTTCACAGATACGCAGTATTTT.

In the case of this clonotype: This may be a read error: a much more frequent sequence differs by one nucleotide. The V and J genes are TRBV20-1 and TRBJ2-7; 8 bases map to TRBD2. In germline, CDR1 is DFQATT, CDR2 SNEGSKA (reference sequence). The V and J ends lost 7 bases and 3 bases, in that order; junction bases with no gene match: 11. The CDR3 loop spans 14 amino acids. CDR3 sequence reads: CSVKGPAGVYEQYF. In DNA form, the CDR3 reads TGCAGTGTGAAGGGCCCAGCGGGAGTCTACGAGCAGTACTTC.

Many counts were recorded for this clonotype. The V gene is TRBV3-1, the J gene TRBJ1-1; no reliable D call. Trimming cost V 5 bases and J 4 bases, with 23 bases left between them. CDR3 length: 17 residues. Germline V lookup: CDR1 LGHDT, CDR2 YNNKEL (reference sequence). CDR3 loop: CASSLDLPISIRTEAFF. The CDR3 coding sequence is TGTGCCAGCAGCTTAGACCTTCCCATTTCAATTCGCACTGAAGCTTTCTTT.

This clonotype was observed at least ten times. The chain uses TRBV5-6 and TRBJ2-5, with D perhaps TRBD1 or TRBD2 (7 bases each). V was shortened by 0 bases and J by 4 bases, with 10 bases between the two germline ends. Germline CDR1 reads SGHDT; CDR2 reads YYEEEE. This CDR3 has 14 residues. CDR3 in DNA: TGTGCCAGCAGCTTGGGCAGGGGGGGAGAGACCCAGTACTTC. The encoded protein is CASSLGRGGETQYF.

This clonotype was seen a single time. A read error is possible here, since a much larger clone lies one base away. The chain carries TRBV6-8 and TRBJ2-7; the match to TRBD2 covers 7 bases. CDR1 and CDR2 from the germline V gene are MNHGY and SAAAGT. The CDR3 consists of 13 residues. Trimming took 9 bases from V and 6 from J; bases not matched to a gene: 11. DNA of the CDR3: TGTGCCAGTAGACAAGAGGCTAGCGGCGAGCAGTACTTC. It translates to CASRQEASGEQYF.

This clonotype was observed at least ten times. This sequence joins TRBV3-1 and TRBJ1-2; 7 nucleotides align to TRBD1. Germline V gives CDR1 LGHDT, CDR2 YNNKEL (reference sequence). With V trimmed by 1 base and J by 3 bases, 5 bases remained unmatched. CDR3 length: 15 amino acids. The CDR3 reads CASSQVGQADYGYTF. DNA for the CDR3: TGTGCCAGCAGCCAAGTTGGACAGGCGGACTATGGCTACACCTTC.

This clonotype was counted many times. The chain combines TRBV9 with TRBJ1-2, with D unclear. Germline V gene lookup returns CDR1 SGDLS and CDR2 YYNGEE. Trimming removed 6 bases at V and 4 bases at J, with 22 bases between. This CDR3 region has 16 residues. The CDR3 region is CASISRYSRKTYGYTF. The CDR3 DNA follows: TGTGCCAGCATTAGTCGGTACTCAAGAAAGACCTATGGCTACACCTTC.

Of note for this clonotype: A much larger clone lies one base from this, so it may be a read error. The chain uses TRBV6-5 and TRBJ2-1, with TRBD1 as a possible D gene (5 bases). The closer fit of TRBJ2-7 to the DNA end suggests the J call may be wrong. Germline-derived CDR1 and CDR2 are MNHEY and SVGAGI. The CDR3 runs 15 residues. This CDR3 reads CASSDSSGISYEQYF. The CDR3 nucleotides read TGTGCCAGCAGTGATTCATCAGGGATCTCCTACGAGCAGTACTTC.

Comments on this clonotype: An end of the junction does not agree with germline; a read error may underlie this. The V and J genes are TRBV10-1 and TRBJ1-2; D uncertain. The CDR3 extends over 17 amino acids. Germline V gene lookup returns CDR1 WNHNN and CDR2 SYGVQD (reference sequence). CDR3 nucleotides: TGCGCCGGCAGTGTCTATGCAAGATCGCGAAAGACCTATGGCTACACCTTC. Translation: CAGSVYARSRKTYGYTF.